This is a list of T cell receptor beta chains from one sample in a study of cytomegalovirus exposure and HLA in healthy donors. TCRdb's copy holds only in-frame clones and misses some; the assay was immunoSEQ multiplex PCR. The top ten clones hold about 4.3% of a sample with 110,000 to 150,000 clones, under 90% of them seen once. Material: PBMCs. Receptors were obtained from a man in his forties in good health and CMV-seronegative. Each CDR3 is given with its conserved first and last residue. A D gene is named only where the DNA matches it firmly. Not all rows give a size; the values are once, few, many and, for expanded clones, a class.

cdr3_length: 16
d_call: TRBD1
j_call: TRBJ2-4
clone_size: few
v_call: TRBV29-1
cdr3_nt: TGCAGCGTTGAGCCCCTAAGGGGACAGGGGGCGAACATTCAGTACTTC
cdr3_aa: CSVEPLRGQGANIQYF

cdr3_length: 18
d_call: -
j_call: TRBJ2-5
clone_size: -
v_call: TRBV12-1
cdr3_nt: TGTGCCAGCAGCTTTGTAGCCCCTCTAGCGGGGCACCAAGAGACCCAGTACTTC
cdr3_aa: CASSFVAPLAGHQETQYF

cdr3_length: 15
d_call: -
j_call: TRBJ1-1
clone_size: -
v_call: TRBV5-4
cdr3_nt: TGTGCCAGCAGGCCGGGGGGGGGCTTGGACACTGAAGCTTTCTTT
cdr3_aa: CASRPGGGLDTEAFF

cdr3_length: 14
d_call: -
j_call: TRBJ2-5
clone_size: -
v_call: TRBV15
cdr3_nt: TGTGCCACCAGCAGAGATTCCAGCGCGGCAACCCAGTACTTC
cdr3_aa: CATSRDSSAATQYF

cdr3_length: 16
d_call: -
j_call: TRBJ2-5
clone_size: -
v_call: TRBV28
cdr3_nt: TGTGCCAGCAGTCCCGGGGGACCGCGGGCCCAAGAGACCCAGTACTTC
cdr3_aa: CASSPGGPRAQETQYF

cdr3_length: 15
d_call: -
j_call: TRBJ1-1
clone_size: few
v_call: TRBV27
cdr3_nt: TGTGCCAGCAGCCCCCTCACGAAGGGGGACACTGAAGCTTTCTTT
cdr3_aa: CASSPLTKGDTEAFF

cdr3_length: 13
d_call: -
j_call: TRBJ2-5
clone_size: -
v_call: TRBV7-3
cdr3_nt: TGTGCCAGCAGCCGCGGGTACCAAGAGACCCAGTACTTC
cdr3_aa: CASSRGYQETQYF

cdr3_length: 18
d_call: TRBD2
j_call: TRBJ2-2
clone_size: -
v_call: TRBV12-5
cdr3_nt: TGTGCTAGTGGTTTGACAAAAACTAGCGGGGTTAACACCGGGGAGCTGTTTTTT
cdr3_aa: CASGLTKTSGVNTGELFF

cdr3_length: 14
d_call: TRBD2
j_call: TRBJ2-1
clone_size: -
v_call: TRBV4-1
cdr3_nt: TGCGCCAGCAGCCAAGGGCTAGCGGGGAGAGAGCAGTTCTTC
cdr3_aa: CASSQGLAGREQFF

cdr3_length: 13
d_call: TRBD1
j_call: TRBJ2-7
clone_size: -
v_call: TRBV7-2
cdr3_nt: TGTGCCAGCAGGATACAGGGGGCAGGGGAGCAGTACTTC
cdr3_aa: CASRIQGAGEQYF

cdr3_length: 14
d_call: TRBD2
j_call: TRBJ2-5
clone_size: -
v_call: TRBV5-4
cdr3_nt: TGTGCCAGCACCAGAGCGGGGGGGCCTGAGACCCAGTACTTC
cdr3_aa: CASTRAGGPETQYF

cdr3_length: 18
d_call: TRBD1
j_call: TRBJ1-6
clone_size: -
v_call: TRBV27
cdr3_nt: TGTGCCAGCAGTTTACAGATCCGACAGGGGGCATGGCATTCACCCCTCCACTTT
cdr3_aa: CASSLQIRQGAWHSPLHF

cdr3_length: 16
d_call: TRBD1
j_call: TRBJ1-6
clone_size: few
v_call: TRBV28
cdr3_nt: TGTGCCAGCAGTCCCAACAGGGGAACCTATAATTCACCCCTCCACTTT
cdr3_aa: CASSPNRGTYNSPLHF

cdr3_length: 15
d_call: TRBD2
j_call: TRBJ2-3
clone_size: -
v_call: TRBV7-3
cdr3_nt: TGTGCCAGCAAGACAGAGCGGGGTCATTTGGATACGCAGTATTTT
cdr3_aa: CASKTERGHLDTQYF

cdr3_length: 17
d_call: TRBD1
j_call: TRBJ2-5
clone_size: once
v_call: TRBV7-2
cdr3_nt: TGTGCCAGCAGCTTATCTTCGCGGACAGGGGGACAAGAGACCCAGTACTTC
cdr3_aa: CASSLSSRTGGQETQYF

cdr3_length: 12
d_call: TRBD1
j_call: TRBJ1-1
clone_size: -
v_call: TRBV15
cdr3_nt: TGTGCCACCAGCGGACAGGGCACTGAAGCTTTCTTT
cdr3_aa: CATSGQGTEAFF

cdr3_length: 12
d_call: -
j_call: TRBJ1-1
clone_size: -
v_call: TRBV7-8
cdr3_nt: TGTGCCAGCAGCCGAGTTAACACTGAAGCTTTCTTT
cdr3_aa: CASSRVNTEAFF

cdr3_length: 13
d_call: -
j_call: TRBJ2-5
clone_size: -
v_call: TRBV7-9
cdr3_nt: TGTGCCAGCAGCTTAGTAGTAGAAGAGACCCAGTACTTC
cdr3_aa: CASSLVVEETQYF

cdr3_length: 12
d_call: TRBD1
j_call: TRBJ2-5
clone_size: -
v_call: TRBV5-6
cdr3_nt: TGTGCCAGCAGCTCGGGACAGTCGACCCAGTACTTC
cdr3_aa: CASSSGQSTQYF

cdr3_length: 14
d_call: -
j_call: TRBJ2-2
clone_size: -
v_call: TRBV30
cdr3_nt: TGTGCCTGGAGTGTACGAGCCTCTGCTGGGGAGCTGTTTTTT
cdr3_aa: CAWSVRASAGELFF

cdr3_length: 15
d_call: TRBD1
j_call: TRBJ1-4
clone_size: -
v_call: TRBV9
cdr3_nt: TGTGCCAGCAGCACCACAGGGACAGGGTATGAAAAACTGTTTTTT
cdr3_aa: CASSTTGTGYEKLFF

cdr3_length: 12
d_call: -
j_call: TRBJ2-7
clone_size: -
v_call: TRBV27
cdr3_nt: TGTGCCAGCAGTTCCGGAGGGTACGAGCAGTACTTC
cdr3_aa: CASSSGGYEQYF

cdr3_length: 12
d_call: -
j_call: TRBJ2-5
clone_size: -
v_call: TRBV12-5
cdr3_nt: TGTGCTAGTGGTTTGGATCAGGCGACCCAGTACTTC
cdr3_aa: CASGLDQATQYF

cdr3_length: 12
d_call: TRBD1
j_call: TRBJ1-5
clone_size: -
v_call: TRBV19
cdr3_nt: TGTGCCACCCAGGGGGGCAATCAGCCCCAGCATTTT
cdr3_aa: CATQGGNQPQHF

cdr3_length: 13
d_call: -
j_call: TRBJ1-1
clone_size: -
v_call: TRBV28
cdr3_nt: TGTGCCAGCAGCGACCCGGGGTACACTGAAGCTTTCTTT
cdr3_aa: CASSDPGYTEAFF

cdr3_length: 14
d_call: TRBD1
j_call: TRBJ2-2
clone_size: once
v_call: TRBV29-1
cdr3_nt: TGCAGCGTTTACAGGGGATTGAACACCGGGGAGCTGTTTTTT
cdr3_aa: CSVYRGLNTGELFF

cdr3_length: 14
d_call: TRBD1
j_call: TRBJ1-1
clone_size: -
v_call: TRBV14
cdr3_nt: TGTGCCAGCAGCCACTCAGGGGGGAACACTGAAGCTTTCTTT
cdr3_aa: CASSHSGGNTEAFF

cdr3_length: 13
d_call: TRBD2
j_call: TRBJ2-7
clone_size: -
v_call: TRBV5-6
cdr3_nt: TGTGCCAGCAGCAGGACTAGATTCGACGAGCAGTACTTC
cdr3_aa: CASSRTRFDEQYF

cdr3_length: 15
d_call: -
j_call: TRBJ1-1
clone_size: -
v_call: TRBV6-6
cdr3_nt: TGTGCCAGCAGTTGGGGGACTATAAGTGGCACTGAAGCTTTCTTT
cdr3_aa: CASSWGTISGTEAFF

cdr3_length: 21
d_call: -
j_call: TRBJ1-6
clone_size: -
v_call: TRBV5-1
cdr3_nt: TGCGCCAGCAGCACTCGAACCTTGAGAACTTCCAAGCCCTTCTATAATTCACCCCTCCACTTT
cdr3_aa: CASSTRTLRTSKPFYNSPLHF

cdr3_length: 14
d_call: -
j_call: TRBJ1-5
clone_size: few
v_call: TRBV7-9
cdr3_nt: TGTGCCAGCAGCCCGGAGAGTCCCAATCAGCCCCAGCATTTT
cdr3_aa: CASSPESPNQPQHF

cdr3_length: 14
d_call: -
j_call: TRBJ2-1
clone_size: -
v_call: TRBV15
cdr3_nt: TGTGCCACCAGCAGACCGGGTTCCGACAATGAGCAGTTCTTC
cdr3_aa: CATSRPGSDNEQFF

cdr3_length: 13
d_call: -
j_call: TRBJ1-3
clone_size: -
v_call: TRBV5-8
cdr3_nt: TGTGCCAGCAGCTTGCAGGGAGGAAACACCATATATTTT
cdr3_aa: CASSLQGGNTIYF

cdr3_length: 15
d_call: TRBD2
j_call: TRBJ2-2
clone_size: few
v_call: TRBV19
cdr3_nt: TGTGCCAGTAGTACGGGCCCTCGGGGGGCCGGGGAGCTGTTTTTT
cdr3_aa: CASSTGPRGAGELFF

cdr3_length: 11
d_call: -
j_call: TRBJ2-2
clone_size: -
v_call: TRBV11-2
cdr3_nt: TGTGCCAGCAGCTTCGCCGGGGAGCTGTTTTTT
cdr3_aa: CASSFAGELFF

cdr3_length: 16
d_call: TRBD1
j_call: TRBJ2-3
clone_size: -
v_call: TRBV6-4
cdr3_nt: TGTGCCAGCAGTGAAGAGGGACAGGGAGGCACAGATACGCAGTATTTT
cdr3_aa: CASSEEGQGGTDTQYF

cdr3_length: 14
d_call: TRBD2
j_call: TRBJ2-1
clone_size: once
v_call: TRBV6-6
cdr3_nt: TGTGCCAGCAGTTACGGGGGGGGGACGGCTGAGCAGTTCTTC
cdr3_aa: CASSYGGGTAEQFF

cdr3_length: 15
d_call: TRBD1
j_call: TRBJ2-2
clone_size: -
v_call: TRBV14
cdr3_nt: TGTGCCAGCAGCCTACACAGGGGCTCAACCGGGGAGCTGTTTTTT
cdr3_aa: CASSLHRGSTGELFF

cdr3_length: 16
d_call: TRBD2
j_call: TRBJ2-3
clone_size: -
v_call: TRBV6-5
cdr3_nt: TGTGCCAGCAGTTCCCATCTAGCGGGGGGGGGAGATACGCAGTATTTT
cdr3_aa: CASSSHLAGGGDTQYF

cdr3_length: 16
d_call: TRBD1
j_call: TRBJ2-2
clone_size: -
v_call: TRBV7-2
cdr3_nt: TGTGCCAGCACCTTAGAGGGGACAGGGGGTTCCGGGGAGCTGTTTTTT
cdr3_aa: CASTLEGTGGSGELFF

cdr3_length: 17
d_call: TRBD1
j_call: TRBJ2-2
clone_size: -
v_call: TRBV12-5
cdr3_nt: TGTGCTAGTGGTTTGGTGAGGACAGGGGATAACACCGGGGAGCTGTTTTTT
cdr3_aa: CASGLVRTGDNTGELFF

cdr3_length: 14
d_call: -
j_call: TRBJ2-1
clone_size: -
v_call: TRBV2
cdr3_nt: TGTGCCAGCAGTGAAAACAGGGGGGGCAATGAGCAGTTCTTC
cdr3_aa: CASSENRGGNEQFF

cdr3_length: 16
d_call: TRBD1
j_call: TRBJ1-4
clone_size: few
v_call: TRBV25-1
cdr3_nt: TGTGCCAGCAGTCAACCGGGACAGGGTCTAAATGAAAAACTGTTTTTT
cdr3_aa: CASSQPGQGLNEKLFF

cdr3_length: 14
d_call: -
j_call: TRBJ1-5
clone_size: -
v_call: TRBV5-1
cdr3_nt: TGCGCCAGCAGCGAAACAGGGCTAGGGCAGCCCCAGCATTTT
cdr3_aa: CASSETGLGQPQHF

cdr3_length: 16
d_call: -
j_call: TRBJ2-7
clone_size: -
v_call: TRBV15
cdr3_nt: TGTGCCACCAGCAGAGATGGGGGCGCCAGCTCCTACGAGCAGTACTTC
cdr3_aa: CATSRDGGASSYEQYF

cdr3_length: 15
d_call: -
j_call: TRBJ1-5
clone_size: few
v_call: TRBV19
cdr3_nt: TGTGCCAGTAGCCCAGGGAGGGTTAGTAATCAGCCCCAGCATTTT
cdr3_aa: CASSPGRVSNQPQHF

cdr3_length: 16
d_call: -
j_call: TRBJ2-5
clone_size: -
v_call: TRBV5-1
cdr3_nt: TGCGCCAGCAGCTCCGGGGCCCAGGGGAGGGGAGAGACCCAGTACTTC
cdr3_aa: CASSSGAQGRGETQYF

cdr3_length: 14
d_call: -
j_call: TRBJ1-2
clone_size: -
v_call: TRBV5-1
cdr3_nt: TGCGCCAGCAGCTTGGAGGGACTAGATTGGGGCTACACCTTC
cdr3_aa: CASSLEGLDWGYTF